Listed below are T cell receptor beta chains from one sample, sequenced in a study of T cell responses to AZD1222 COVID-19 vaccine. Measured with immunoSEQ multiplex PCR; TCRdb has only the in-frame clones, and not every one. The data show fewer than 200,000 clones, just under 90% seen once. Specimen: peripheral blood, collected 28 days after the second dose of the MenACWY control vaccine. The receptors were gathered from an adult who received the MenACWY meningococcal vaccine as a control. Each CDR3 is given with its conserved first and last residue. Each record gives: J gene, clone size, D gene, V gene, CDR3 DNA, CDR3 protein. The D gene is left open where the match is weak. Clone size is stated in some rows and not others, as once, few, many or a class when expanded.

>TRBJ1-2|few|.|TRBV4-3
TGCGCCAGCAGCCAAGATGCCGTGTTAAACTATGGCTACACCTTC
CASSQDAVLNYGYTF
>TRBJ1-3|few|.|TRBV6-5
TGTGCCAGCGCCGGCCCTGGTTATGGAAACACCATATATTTT
CASAGPGYGNTIYF
>TRBJ2-7|.|.|TRBV4-3
TGCGCCAGCAGCCAAGAGCTGGGGATGGGGGGAGGTTTGTACGAGCAGTACTTC
CASSQELGMGGGLYEQYF
>TRBJ2-2|.|.|TRBV28
TGTGCCAGCAGTTTAGGGACTGGGAACACCGGGGAGCTGTTTTTT
CASSLGTGNTGELFF
>TRBJ2-2|.|TRBD1|TRBV5-1
TGCGCCAGCAGCTCCGGGACAGGGGGCGGCGGGGAGCTGTTTTTT
CASSSGTGGGGELFF
>TRBJ2-5|once|.|TRBV5-1
TGCGCCAGCAGCTTTTGGTTAGGGGACGCAGACCAAGAGACCCAGTACTTC
CASSFWLGDADQETQYF
>TRBJ2-7|.|.|TRBV28
TGTGCCAGCAGTTCGGTTGGCCGCTCCTACGAGCAGTACTTC
CASSSVGRSYEQYF
>TRBJ2-5|.|.|TRBV5-1
TGCGCCAGCAACCCGTCGACAGGACCCCAAGAGACCCAGTACTTC
CASNPSTGPQETQYF
>TRBJ2-1|.|.|TRBV7-8
TGTGCCAGCAGCCAAGGCTTTGACCAGTTCTTC
CASSQGFDQFF
>TRBJ2-5|.|.|TRBV5-6
TGTGCCAGCAGCCCCGGGACTGTCAAGACCCAGTACTTC
CASSPGTVKTQYF
>TRBJ1-2|.|TRBD1|TRBV30
TGTGCCTGGAAAAGGGGGCCTAACTATGGCTACACCTTC
CAWKRGPNYGYTF
>TRBJ1-5|.|.|TRBV20-1
TGCAGTGCTAGTCTGGGGGGAAGGGGCAATCAGCCCCAGCATTTT
CSASLGGRGNQPQHF
>TRBJ2-5|.|TRBD2|TRBV14
TGTGCCAGCAGCACGGGACTAGCGGGAGGGCTGGATACAGAGACCCAGTACTTC
CASSTGLAGGLDTETQYF
>TRBJ1-2|.|.|TRBV29-1
TGCAGCGTTGATAGGTGGCAGGCGCATGGCTACACCTTC
CSVDRWQAHGYTF
>TRBJ1-2|.|TRBD1|TRBV5-6
TGTGCCAGCAGCTCGACAGGGCATAACTATGGCTACACCTTC
CASSSTGHNYGYTF
>TRBJ2-7|.|.|TRBV3-1/TRBV3-2
TGTGCCAGCAGCCAAGAGGGGGCCAGCCACGAGCAGTACTTC
CASSQEGASHEQYF
>TRBJ1-2|.|.|TRBV5-1
TGCGCCAGCAGCTCCAAGGACCCGAACTATGGCTACACCTTC
CASSSKDPNYGYTF
>TRBJ1-1|.|.|TRBV6-6
TGTGCCAGCAGTTACTCGGGGGGCGAAGCTTTCTTT
CASSYSGGEAFF
>TRBJ1-5|.|.|TRBV18
TGTGCCAGCTCACCAGGAAATAGCAATCAGCCCCAGCATTTT
CASSPGNSNQPQHF
>TRBJ2-7|.|TRBD2|TRBV7-9
TGTGCCAGCAGTCTAGCGGAGCCGGGCTCCTACGAGCAGTACTTC
CASSLAEPGSYEQYF
>TRBJ2-2|.|TRBD1|TRBV5-4
TGTGCCAGCAGCTTGGCCAGGAGGACAGGGGCCACCGGGGAGCTGTTTTTT
CASSLARRTGATGELFF
>TRBJ2-3|.|TRBD2|TRBV7-8
TGTGCCAGCAGCGGGGGGGGACTAGCGGGAGGCACAGATACGCAGTATTTT
CASSGGGLAGGTDTQYF
>TRBJ2-7|.|.|TRBV3-1/TRBV3-2
TGTGCCAGCAGCCAAGGGATCCACGAGCAGTACTTC
CASSQGIHEQYF
>TRBJ2-5|.|.|TRBV3-1/TRBV3-2
TGTGCCAGCAGCCGTCGGACGCAAACAAAAGAGACCCAGTACTTC
CASSRRTQTKETQYF
>TRBJ1-1|.|.|TRBV11-2
TGTGCCAGCAGCCCCGCAGGGATCGAGAACACTGAAGCTTTCTTT
CASSPAGIENTEAFF
>TRBJ2-3|.|TRBD2|TRBV29-1
TGCAGCGTCCAACTGGGAGGGGTAGCAGATACGCAGTATTTT
CSVQLGGVADTQYF
>TRBJ2-7|once|TRBD1|TRBV5-8
TGTGCCAGCAGTTTGGACAGGGCATACGAGCAGTACTTC
CASSLDRAYEQYF
>TRBJ2-7|.|.|TRBV7-3
TGTGCCAGCAGCTTATGGCAGGGCTACGAGCAGTACTTC
CASSLWQGYEQYF
>TRBJ2-2|.|.|TRBV6-5
TGTGCCAGCAGTTATTTAAGACAGGCCGGGGAGCTGTTTTTT
CASSYLRQAGELFF
>TRBJ2-7|.|TRBD1|TRBV27
TGTGCCAGCAGTAAGACAGGGAACCCCTACGAGCAGTACTTC
CASSKTGNPYEQYF
>TRBJ2-6|.|TRBD1|TRBV19
TGTGCCAGTACCCAGGACAGGGCCGGGGCCAACGTCCTGACTTTC
CASTQDRAGANVLTF
>TRBJ2-7|few|TRBD1|TRBV29-1
TGCAGCGTGTTCTTGGGACAGGGTGGAAGCGAGCAGTACTTC
CSVFLGQGGSEQYF
>TRBJ1-1|.|.|TRBV5-6
TGTGCCAGCAGCTTGAGGGGGGGATCAATGAACACTGAAGCTTTCTTT
CASSLRGGSMNTEAFF
>TRBJ2-7|.|.|TRBV6-2/TRBV6-3
TGTGCCAGCAGTTCAAACAGGGCCCAGACCTACGAGCAGTACTTC
CASSSNRAQTYEQYF
>TRBJ2-1|.|.|TRBV12-3/TRBV12-4
TGTGCCAGCAGTTTTTTCTCTGAGCAGTTCTTC
CASSFFSEQFF
>TRBJ1-5|.|.|TRBV6-1
TGTGCCAGCAGTGCCACCTCCGGGACCTTCAATCAGCCCCAGCATTTT
CASSATSGTFNQPQHF
>TRBJ2-4|.|.|TRBV6-2/TRBV6-3
TGTGCCAGCATCCCCGGGATTTCCTCGGCCAAAAACATTCAGTACTTC
CASIPGISSAKNIQYF
>TRBJ2-1|.|.|TRBV12-3/TRBV12-4
TGTGCCAGCGAAGGGTCGGGTTTAGATGAGCAGTTCTTC
CASEGSGLDEQFF
>TRBJ1-1|.|.|TRBV10-3
TGTGCCATCAGTGACGGGATTTGGACTGAAGCTTTCTTT
CAISDGIWTEAFF
>TRBJ1-5|once|.|TRBV4-1
TGCGCCAGCAGCCAAGATGAAGGGCAGCCCCAGCATTTT
CASSQDEGQPQHF
>TRBJ1-4|.|.|TRBV30
TGTGCCTGGAGCGGCCGGGCTGGGGAAAAACTGTTTTTT
CAWSGRAGEKLFF
>TRBJ1-5|.|.|TRBV28
TGTGCCAGCAGTTTCCAGGGACGGCAGCCCCAGCATTTT
CASSFQGRQPQHF
>TRBJ2-7|.|.|TRBV6-4
TGTGCCAGCAGTGTCTCCCCGGGAGAGGGGTACTACGAGCAGTACTTC
CASSVSPGEGYYEQYF
>TRBJ1-1|.|TRBD1|TRBV7-9
TGTGCCAGCCGTAACCAAGCCGGGACAGGCGAAGCTTTCTTT
CASRNQAGTGEAFF
>TRBJ2-1|.|TRBD2|TRBV6-2/TRBV6-3
TGTGCCAGCAGTTCACCAGCGGGAGGGCCGGAGAATGAGCAGTTCTTC
CASSSPAGGPENEQFF
>TRBJ1-2|.|TRBD1|TRBV11-2
TGTGCCAGCAGGTTGACAGGGTCCAACTATGGCTACACCTTC
CASRLTGSNYGYTF
>TRBJ2-1|.|.|TRBV19
TGTGCCAGTAGCTCGGGGAGCTCCTACAATGAGCAGTTCTTC
CASSSGSSYNEQFF